This T cell receptor beta chain was recorded in a study of cytomegalovirus exposure and HLA in healthy donors. Whole-study results and caveats: Segments of the TCR beta V type were, in most cases, productive about 87% or about 30% of the time in an earlier analysis. The authors reported that TCR beta sequences could predict HLA-A and HLA-B alleles. These predictions were accurate for most subjects in the first cohort. A later analysis found common viral pathogens apparently linked to several of the most significant clusters.

Regarding this clone: Its antigen is currently unknown.

Primers: 60 Vbeta forward and 13 Jbeta reverse. Libraries were prepared by immunoSEQ multiplex PCR; TCRdb keeps only in-frame clonotypes and omits some of them. The sample table includes roughly 220,000 clones. Though probably carrying unrecorded immune exposures, donors were nominally healthy at sampling. The sequence derives from a girl aged 2 to 10 in good health and CMV-seropositive. Sequences were obtained from PBMCs.

As DNA, the CDR3 is TGTGCCAGCAGCTTCGGTCCTCCGAACACTGAAGCTTTCTTT. This encodes CASSFGPPNTEAFF. The chain combines TRBV11-2 with TRBJ1-1; D ambiguous. Germline-derived CDR1 and CDR2 are SGHAT and FQNNGV. This CDR3 region has 14 residues. Trimming cost V 3 bases and J 1 base, with 9 bases left between them.